This T cell receptor beta chain was sequenced in a study of identical twins. General study points: The study reached conclusions through statistical analysis that was cross-sectional, not following the same donors.

The CDR3 is 18 amino acids. The V gene's germline CDR1 is DFQATT and CDR2 SNEGSKA (reference sequence). V shed 4 bases, J shed 3 bases, and the junction held 16 bases outside the gene matches. In the case of this clonotype: The antigen remains unidentified.

TCRdb reanalysed the 5' RACE reads using MiXCR and keeps one entry per CDR3 protein. Among hundreds of thousands of distinct CDR3 sequences listed, 21% were seen once. This sample was also put to use in a study of T cells expressing NK-cell markers.

The sequence came from a woman younger than 35 in good health. The chain recombines TRBV20-1 with TRBJ2-7; TRBD2 agrees at 12 bases. The sample consisted of PBMCs. Here the CDR3 reads CSANIELQLAGGIYEQYF. CDR3 in DNA: TGCAGTGCTAATATTGAACTACAACTAGCGGGGGGCATCTACGAGCAGTACTTC.